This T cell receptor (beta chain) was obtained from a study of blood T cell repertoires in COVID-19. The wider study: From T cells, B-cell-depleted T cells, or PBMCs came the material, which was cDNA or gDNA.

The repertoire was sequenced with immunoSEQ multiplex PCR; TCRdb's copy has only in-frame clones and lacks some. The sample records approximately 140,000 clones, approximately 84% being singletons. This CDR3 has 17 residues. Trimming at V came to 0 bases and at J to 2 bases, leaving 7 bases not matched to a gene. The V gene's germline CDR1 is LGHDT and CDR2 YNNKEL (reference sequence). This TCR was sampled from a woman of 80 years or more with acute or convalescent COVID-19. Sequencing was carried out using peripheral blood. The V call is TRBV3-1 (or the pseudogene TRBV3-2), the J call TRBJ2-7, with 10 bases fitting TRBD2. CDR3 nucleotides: TGTGCCAGCAGCCAAGAGAGGCTAGCGGGAGTTCCCTACGAGCAGTACTTC. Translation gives CASSQERLAGVPYEQYF.